The 27 T cell receptor beta chains in this list originate from one sample, sequenced in a study of PD-1 blockade in classical Hodgkin lymphoma. The repertoire was sequenced with immunoSEQ multiplex PCR; TCRdb's copy has only in-frame clones and lacks some. The data show approximately 41,000 clones, roughly nine tenths seen once. Brentuximab vedotin exposure varied, and every patient relapsed after autologous stem cell transplantation. The specimen was peripheral blood mononuclear cells (PBMCs), collected before the second cycle of nivolumab. These receptor sequences come from a human donor with classical Hodgkin lymphoma.

The DNA of the CDR3 is TGTGCCAGCAGTTACTCGAGCGGGAGAAGTGTGGATGAGCAGTTCTTC. It codes for CASSYSSGRSVDEQFF. V is TRBV6-5 and J is TRBJ2-1; 8 bases align to TRBD2. V gave up 0 bases and J gave up 8 bases; unmatched junction bases: 9. The CDR3 consists of 16 residues. Looked up from germline, CDR1 is MNHEY and CDR2 is SVGAGI.

This clone was counted only a few times. The chain combines TRBV14 with TRBJ2-3; 8 positions agree with TRBD2. V shed 3 bases, J shed 4 bases, and the junction held 3 bases outside the gene matches. The CDR3 contains 14 residues. Germline-derived CDR1 and CDR2 are SGHDN and FVKESK. The CDR3 loop is CASSQAGGPDTQYF. The CDR3 DNA reads TGTGCCAGCAGCCAGGCGGGGGGCCCAGATACGCAGTATTTT.

CDR3 protein: CASSRTGTEAFF. The CDR3 DNA follows: TGTGCCAGCAGCCGGACAGGCACTGAAGCTTTCTTT. This chain joins TRBV7-9 and TRBJ1-1; 7 bases map to TRBD1. J lost 4 bases, V lost 5 bases, and 1 base had no gene match. Germline CDR1 reads SEHNR; CDR2 reads FQNEAQ (reference sequence). The CDR3 spans 12 residues.

Concerning this clone: The junction does not match germline at one end; this may be a read error. The V gene is TRBV7-7, the J gene TRBJ2-7, with 9 bases matching TRBD1. From germline, CDR1 is SSHAT and CDR2 FNYEAQ (reference sequence). The CDR3 runs 14 residues. This chain's CDR3 is CASSYGGQGYEQYF. DNA for the CDR3: TGTGCTAGCAGCTACGGGGGACAGGGCTACGAGCAGTACTTC.

J is TRBJ1-1 and V is TRBV11-2; D is unresolved. The CDR3 is 13 residues long. Germline V CDR1 and CDR2: SGHAT, FQNNGV. Between the trimmed V and J ends, which lost 6 bases and 4 bases, there was a span of 12 bases. CDR3 in amino acids: CASSPMGSTEAFF. The CDR3 region has the DNA TGTGCCAGCAGTCCGATGGGAAGCACTGAAGCTTTCTTT.

This chain uses TRBV29-1 with TRBJ2-2; D is unresolved. This CDR3 is built from 15 residues. Germline-derived CDR1 and CDR2 are SQVTM and ANQGSEA. The V and J ends lost 0 bases and 0 bases respectively, with 8 bases between them. CDR3 residues: CSVEDWVTNTGELFF. The CDR3 DNA reads as TGCAGCGTTGAAGATTGGGTCACGAACACCGGGGAGCTGTTTTTT.

V is TRBV6-1 and J is TRBJ2-7; 7 bases fit TRBD1. This CDR3 has 13 amino acids. Looked up from germline, CDR1 is MNHNS and CDR2 is SASEGT. V lost 6 bases and J lost 3; bases outside the gene matches: 5. The CDR3 nucleotides are TGTGCCAGCAGCCCGGGACAGCGCTACGAGCAGTACTTC. It codes for CASSPGQRYEQYF.

This clone was detected once. This sequence joins TRBV5-6 and TRBJ1-6, with TRBD1 matching 8 bases. The CDR3 covers 18 residues. CDR1 is SGHDT, CDR2 YYEEEE, per germline. The V and J ends lost 0 bases and 0 bases, in that order; junction bases with no gene match: 5. DNA of the CDR3: TGTGCCAGCAGCTTGGCACAGGGGGGAAGCTCCTATAATTCACCCCTCCACTTT. Protein product: CASSLAQGGSSYNSPLHF.

V and J are TRBV14 and TRBJ2-5, with 11 bases identical to TRBD1. The better agreement between TRBJ2-7 and the DNA end casts doubt on the J call. The CDR3 runs to 17 residues. Germline V lookup: CDR1 SGHDN, CDR2 FVKESK. The CDR3 DNA reads as TGTGCCAGCAGCCAAGCGCTCCCGAGGACAGGGGGCGACGAGCAGTACTTC. It translates to CASSQALPRTGGDEQYF.

CDR3 DNA: TGTGCCAGCAGCCTAGTAGGGGGGAACGTTGCCGGGGAGCTGTTTTTT. It translates to CASSLVGGNVAGELFF. The genes are TRBV28 and TRBJ2-2; D might be TRBD1 or TRBD2, each matching 6 bases. Germline-derived CDR1 and CDR2 are MDHEN and SYDVKM. The CDR3 consists of 16 residues. Trimming removed 6 bases from V and 6 bases from J, with 20 bases in between.

V gene TRBV28 combines with J gene TRBJ1-1; D gene unclear. This CDR3 has 12 amino acids. Trimming removed 5 bases from V and 7 bases from J, with 11 bases in between. The V gene's germline CDR1 is MDHEN and CDR2 SYDVKM. CDR3 nucleotide sequence: TGTGCCAGCAGTACAAGGGTATTTGAAGCTTTCTTT. Protein: CASSTRVFEAFF.

This chain's CDR3 is CASSVGLDNSPLHF. CDR3 sequence (DNA): TGTGCCAGCAGCGTAGGGTTGGATAATTCACCCCTCCACTTT. This chain uses TRBV9 with TRBJ1-6, with D unresolved. Trimming removed 0 bases at V and 5 bases at J, with 6 bases between. The CDR3 spans 14 residues. CDR1 is SGDLS, CDR2 YYNGEE, per germline.

The rearrangement uses TRBV9 and TRBJ2-6, with D hard to call. Trimming removed 10 bases at V and 2 bases at J, with 10 bases between. CDR3 length equals 13 residues. From germline, CDR1 is SGDLS and CDR2 YYNGEE. The CDR3, as DNA: TGTGCCGGGAACTATACTGGGGCCAACGTCCTGACTTTC. Translated, it gives CAGNYTGANVLTF.

In DNA form, the CDR3 reads TGTGCCAGCAGCTTACAGCCGCGGGATACGCAGTATTTT. This codes for CASSLQPRDTQYF. The chain couples TRBV7-2 to TRBJ2-3; D uncertain. Germline CDR1 and CDR2: SGHTA and FQGNSA. V lost 2 bases and J 6 bases, leaving 9 bases between the germline ends. The length of the CDR3 is 13 residues.

This chain uses TRBV4-2 with TRBJ2-1; no clear D. This CDR3 region has 17 residues. Germline V gives CDR1 LGHNA, CDR2 YNFKEQ. The V end lost 0 bases, the J end lost 7 bases, and 19 bases lay between the germline ends. The CDR3 spells CASSQDSVAGERNEQFF. DNA of the CDR3: TGTGCCAGCAGCCAAGATTCGGTGGCAGGTGAACGGAATGAGCAGTTCTTC.

V and J are TRBV7-3 and TRBJ2-5, with a tentative D call TRBD1 (6 bases). The CDR3 has 14 amino acids. With 2 bases removed from V and 4 bases from J, the gap between germline ends came to 11 bases. Germline-derived CDR1 and CDR2 are SGHTA and FQGTGA. CDR3 residues: CASSLGIGGETQYF. CDR3 nucleotide sequence: TGTGCCAGCAGCTTAGGTATAGGGGGAGAGACCCAGTACTTC.

The V and J genes are TRBV10-1 and TRBJ2-1; tentatively, D is TRBD1 or TRBD2 (6 bases each). The germline V gene encodes CDR1 WNHNN and CDR2 SYGVQD (reference sequence). V dropped 0 bases and J dropped 6 bases, with 15 bases sitting between them. The CDR3 runs 16 residues. CDR3 protein: CASSESGGLGANEQFF. DNA of the CDR3: TGCGCCAGCAGTGAGTCTGGGGGGCTCGGAGCCAATGAGCAGTTCTTC.

The V and J genes are TRBV29-1 and TRBJ2-7, with 7 bases matching TRBD2. With 3 bases clipped from V and 4 bases from J, the junction kept 3 bases outside the gene matches. The CDR3 covers 12 residues. Germline V lookup: CDR1 SQVTM, CDR2 ANQGSEA. The DNA for the CDR3 is TGCAGCGTTGAGTTCGGGGGGTACGAGCAGTACTTC. Protein product: CSVEFGGYEQYF.

The chain joins TRBV28 to TRBJ2-3, with no clear D. The CDR3 spans 11 residues. Per germline, CDR1 MDHEN and CDR2 SYDVKM. Trimming cost V 3 bases and J 3 bases, with 1 base left between them. The CDR3 spells CASSLTDTQYF. The CDR3 bases are TGTGCCAGCAGTTTGACAGATACGCAGTATTTT.

This clone was counted once. V and J are TRBV27 and TRBJ1-6; possibly TRBD1 for D (5 bases). Germline V lookup: CDR1 MNHEY, CDR2 SMNVEV (reference sequence). The CDR3 extends over 17 amino acids. V lost 1 base and J 0 bases, leaving 10 bases between the germline ends. CDR3: CASSLWGGSSYNSPLHF. As DNA, the CDR3 is TGTGCCAGCAGTTTATGGGGGGGGAGCTCCTATAATTCACCCCTCCACTTT.

The chain links TRBV10-3 to TRBJ2-1, with 7 bases identical to TRBD2. The CDR3 runs 13 residues. Germline loops: CDR1 ENHRY, CDR2 SYGVKD. The trim removed 6 bases at V and 3 bases at J, leaving 2 bases unmatched. CDR3 bases: TGTGCCATCAGCGGGGACTACTACAATGAGCAGTTCTTC. Encoded protein: CAISGDYYNEQFF.

This clone was observed once. The chain joins TRBV2 to TRBJ2-1; the match to TRBD2 covers 11 bases. Trimming took 2 bases from V and 4 from J; bases not matched to a gene: 1. Germline V gene sequence: CDR1 SNHLY, CDR2 FYNNEI. This CDR3 region has 15 residues. CDR3 nucleotides: TGTGCCAGCAGTGAACTAGCGGGGGGTTACAATGAGCAGTTCTTC. It codes for CASSELAGGYNEQFF.

With respect to this clone: Other DNA variants within this sample encode the same CDR3. The chain links TRBV6-6 to TRBJ1-1; D ambiguous. V was shortened by 0 bases and J by 6 bases, with 11 bases between the two germline ends. Germline CDR1 reads MNHNY; CDR2 reads SVGAGI (reference sequence). The CDR3 length is 14 residues. CDR3 sequence: CASSYSILGAEAFF. The DNA for the CDR3 is TGTGCCAGCAGTTACTCGATTCTCGGGGCTGAAGCTTTCTTT.

The rearrangement links TRBV7-2 to TRBJ2-2; no clear D gene. Trimming pared 4 bases from V and 9 bases from J, leaving 15 bases between. CDR1 and CDR2 (germline): SGHTA, FQGNSA. The CDR3 extends over 14 amino acids. The CDR3 here is CASSSKLPGRELFF. Here the CDR3 DNA reads TGTGCCAGCAGCTCTAAACTCCCCGGTAGGGAGCTGTTTTTT.

The V gene is TRBV9, the J gene TRBJ2-4; TRBD2 matches at 9 bases. With V trimmed by 4 bases and J by 3 bases, 5 bases remained unmatched. Germline loops: CDR1 SGDLS, CDR2 YYNGEE. The CDR3 sequence is 15 residues long. In DNA form, the CDR3 reads TGTGCCAGCAGCCCCAGCGGGGGGATCAAAAACATTCAGTACTTC. Amino acids: CASSPSGGIKNIQYF.

The CDR3 reads CASSQAGTGDGYTF. The CDR3 DNA is TGTGCCAGCAGCCAAGCCGGGACAGGGGATGGCTACACCTTC. The chain couples TRBV14 to TRBJ1-2; TRBD1 matches at 10 bases. The germline V gene encodes CDR1 SGHDN and CDR2 FVKESK. The CDR3 covers 14 residues. The junction had 2 bases not matched to a gene; V was cut back by 1 base and J by 6 bases.

The chain carries TRBV9 and TRBJ2-1, with TRBD2 identical over 9 bases. V lost 2 bases, J lost 3 bases, and 3 bases stayed unmatched. Germline lookup yields CDR1 SGDLS and CDR2 YYNGEE. The CDR3 extends over 15 amino acids. Here the CDR3 reads CASSVRLADYNEQFF. CDR3 nucleotides: TGTGCCAGCAGCGTCAGACTAGCGGACTACAATGAGCAGTTCTTC.